This T cell receptor beta chain was sequenced for a study of cytomegalovirus exposure and HLA in healthy donors. PCR primers comprised 60 Vbeta and 13 Jbeta primers. TCRdb's table, derived via immunoSEQ multiplex PCR, lists solely in-frame clones and lacks some. The sample records 150,000 to 200,000 clones, around 76% being singletons. V was pared by 7 bases and J by 2 bases, with 9 bases of the junction left unmatched. This CDR3 is 15 amino acids long. From germline, CDR1 is SNHLY and CDR2 FYNNEI. Sequencing used PBMCs. The rearrangement uses TRBV2 and TRBJ2-7; 9 positions match TRBD1. The source is a woman between 40 and 55 years old in good health and CMV-seronegative. The CDR3 protein is CASTTGTGLPYEQYF. The CDR3 nucleotides read TGTGCCAGCACCACCGGGACAGGGCTCCCCTACGAGCAGTACTTC.